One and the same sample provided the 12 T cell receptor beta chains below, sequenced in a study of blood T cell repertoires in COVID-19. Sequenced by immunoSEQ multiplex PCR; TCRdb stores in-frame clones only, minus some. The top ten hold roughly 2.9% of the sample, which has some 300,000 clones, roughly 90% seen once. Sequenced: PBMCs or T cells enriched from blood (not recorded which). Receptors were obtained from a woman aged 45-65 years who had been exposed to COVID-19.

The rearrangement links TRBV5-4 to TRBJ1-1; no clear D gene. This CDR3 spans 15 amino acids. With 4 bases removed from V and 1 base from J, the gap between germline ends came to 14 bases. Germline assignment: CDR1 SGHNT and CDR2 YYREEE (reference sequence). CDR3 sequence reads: CASSPGGRKNTEAFF. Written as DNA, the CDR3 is TGTGCCAGCAGCCCGGGAGGGCGAAAGAACACTGAAGCTTTCTTT.

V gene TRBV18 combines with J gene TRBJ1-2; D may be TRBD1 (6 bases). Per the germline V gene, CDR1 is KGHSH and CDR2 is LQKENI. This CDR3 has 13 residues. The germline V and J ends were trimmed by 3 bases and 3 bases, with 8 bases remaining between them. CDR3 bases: TGTGCCAGCTCACCTAAGGGGGACTATGGCTACACCTTC. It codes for CASSPKGDYGYTF.

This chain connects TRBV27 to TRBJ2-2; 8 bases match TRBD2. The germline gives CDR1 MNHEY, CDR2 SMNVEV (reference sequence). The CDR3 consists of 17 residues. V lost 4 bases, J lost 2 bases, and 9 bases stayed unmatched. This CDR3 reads CASSWRRGGFNTGELFF. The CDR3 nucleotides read TGTGCCAGCAGTTGGCGACGGGGGGGCTTTAACACCGGGGAGCTGTTTTTT.

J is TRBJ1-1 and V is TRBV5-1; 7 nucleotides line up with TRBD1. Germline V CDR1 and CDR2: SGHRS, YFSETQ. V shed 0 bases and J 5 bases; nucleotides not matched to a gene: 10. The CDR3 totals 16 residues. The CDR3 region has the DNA TGCGCCAGCAGCTTGGAGCCTATAGGGGGCACGACTGAAGCTTTCTTT. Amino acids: CASSLEPIGGTTEAFF. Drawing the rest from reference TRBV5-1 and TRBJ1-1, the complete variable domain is KAGVTQTPRYLIKTRGQQVTLSCSPISGHRSVSWYQQTPGQGLQFLFEYFSETQRNKGNFPGRFSGRQFSNSRSEMNVSTLELGDSALYLCASSLEPIGGTTEAFFGQGTRLTVV.

This chain's CDR3 is CASSFGGLATDTQYF. The CDR3 nucleotides are TGCGCCAGCAGCTTTGGGGGACTAGCGACAGATACGCAGTATTTT. V is TRBV5-1 and J is TRBJ2-3; 10 nucleotides match TRBD2. J gave up 3 bases and V 2 bases, and 3 bases lay outside the gene matches. The CDR3 consists of 15 residues. Germline-derived CDR1 and CDR2 are SGHRS and YFSETQ.

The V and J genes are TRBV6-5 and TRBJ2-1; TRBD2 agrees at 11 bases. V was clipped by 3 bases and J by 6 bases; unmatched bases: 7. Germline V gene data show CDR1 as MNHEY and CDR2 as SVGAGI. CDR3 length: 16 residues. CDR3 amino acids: CASSYVAGGPANEQFF. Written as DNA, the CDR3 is TGTGCCAGCAGTTATGTAGCGGGGGGGCCGGCCAATGAGCAGTTCTTC.

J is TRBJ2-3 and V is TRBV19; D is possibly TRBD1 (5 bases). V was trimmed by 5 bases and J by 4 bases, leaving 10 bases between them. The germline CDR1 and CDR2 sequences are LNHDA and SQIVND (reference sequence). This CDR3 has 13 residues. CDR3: CASSQGLPDTQYF. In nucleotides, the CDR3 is TGTGCCAGTAGTCAGGGCCTTCCAGATACGCAGTATTTT.

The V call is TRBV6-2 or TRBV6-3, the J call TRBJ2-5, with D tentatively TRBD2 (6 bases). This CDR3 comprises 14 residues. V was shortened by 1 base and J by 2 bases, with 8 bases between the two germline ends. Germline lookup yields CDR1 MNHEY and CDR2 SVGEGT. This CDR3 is CASSYWREQETQYF. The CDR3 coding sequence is TGTGCCAGCAGTTACTGGAGGGAACAAGAGACCCAGTACTTC.

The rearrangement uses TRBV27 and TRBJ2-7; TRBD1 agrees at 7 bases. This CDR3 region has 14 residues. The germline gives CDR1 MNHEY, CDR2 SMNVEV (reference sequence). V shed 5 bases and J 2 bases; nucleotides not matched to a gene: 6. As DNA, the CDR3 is TGTGCCAGCAGTACCCAGGGACAGCCCTACGAGCAGTACTTC. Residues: CASSTQGQPYEQYF.

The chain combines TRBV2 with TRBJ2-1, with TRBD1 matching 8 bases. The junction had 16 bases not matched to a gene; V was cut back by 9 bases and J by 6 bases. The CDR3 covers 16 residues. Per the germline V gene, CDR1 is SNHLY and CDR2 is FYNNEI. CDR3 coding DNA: TGTGCCAGTAGACGTACCCGGACAGGGACCTCCAATGAGCAGTTCTTC. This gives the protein CASRRTRTGTSNEQFF.

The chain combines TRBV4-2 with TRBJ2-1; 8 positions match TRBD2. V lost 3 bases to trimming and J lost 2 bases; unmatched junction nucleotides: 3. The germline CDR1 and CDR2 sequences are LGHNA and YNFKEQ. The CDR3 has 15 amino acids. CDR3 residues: CASSQPGGAYNEQFF. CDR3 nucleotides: TGTGCCAGCAGCCAGCCCGGGGGGGCCTACAATGAGCAGTTCTTC.

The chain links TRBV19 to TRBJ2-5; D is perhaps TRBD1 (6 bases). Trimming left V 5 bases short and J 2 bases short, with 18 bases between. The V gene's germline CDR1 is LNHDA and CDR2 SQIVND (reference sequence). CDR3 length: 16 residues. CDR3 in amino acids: CASSFRWDTSQETQYF. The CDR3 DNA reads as TGTGCCAGTAGTTTCCGTTGGGACACTAGTCAAGAGACCCAGTACTTC.